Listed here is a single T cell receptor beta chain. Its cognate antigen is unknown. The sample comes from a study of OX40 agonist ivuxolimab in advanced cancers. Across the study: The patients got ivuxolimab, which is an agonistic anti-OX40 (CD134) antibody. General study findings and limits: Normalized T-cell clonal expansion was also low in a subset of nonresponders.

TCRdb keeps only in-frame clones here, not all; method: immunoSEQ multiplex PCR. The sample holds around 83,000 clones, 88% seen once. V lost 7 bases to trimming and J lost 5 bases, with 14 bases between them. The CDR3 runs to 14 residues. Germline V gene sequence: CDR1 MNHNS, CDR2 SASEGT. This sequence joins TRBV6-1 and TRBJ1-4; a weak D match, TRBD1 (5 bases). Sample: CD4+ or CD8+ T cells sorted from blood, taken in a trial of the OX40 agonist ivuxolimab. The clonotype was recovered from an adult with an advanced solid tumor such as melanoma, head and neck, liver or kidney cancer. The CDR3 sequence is CASNHRGRNEKLFF. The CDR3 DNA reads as TGTGCCAGCAATCATCGGGGGAGGAATGAAAAACTGTTTTTT.